The subject of this entry is one T cell receptor beta chain. The data were obtained in a study of cytomegalovirus exposure and HLA in healthy donors. Donors in the study were healthy people who gave bone marrow. CDR3 size: 14 residues. Germline CDR1 and CDR2: LNHDA and SQIVND (reference sequence). J gave up 4 bases and V 5 bases, and 4 bases lay outside the gene matches. PCR was performed using 60 Vbeta and 13 Jbeta primers. Profiling relied on immunoSEQ multiplex PCR, and the TCRdb table lists in-frame clones only, not all of them. The sample contains about 180,000 clones, approximately 81% of which appear only once.

The chain combines TRBV19 with TRBJ1-5; 8 nucleotides match TRBD1. This TCR came from a male donor in good health and CMV-seronegative. The sample consisted of PBMCs. CDR3 nucleotide sequence: TGTGCCAGTAGTCCCGGGACAGGTAATCAGCCCCAGCATTTT. This encodes CASSPGTGNQPQHF.